This paragraph covers one T cell receptor beta chain sequence. Its recognized antigen is unknown. No clone much larger than this one lies a single base away; base qualities are absent. The sample is drawn from a study of shared clonotypes between healthy human individuals (dated by TCRdb to 2018 to 2021). Regarding the complete study: A few men and a couple of women, aged 18 to 49 years, made up the cohort. For each donor, three plates each were used for CD4 naive and CD4 memory, two plates were used for CD8 naive, and one plate was used for CD8 memory. Blood TCR repertoires of about 5 healthy adults were deeply sequenced to estimate repertoire size and the extent of clonotype sharing between individuals. Different laboratories and diverse techniques were used to prepare libraries and sequence TCR repertoires, to increase sequencing depth and limit assay-specific biases. Between about 0.9 and 10 billion PBMCs per donor were obtained by leukapheresis. Study-wide conclusions, independent of this receptor: Compared with non-shared clonotypes, clonotypes shared by all four sorted-subset donors had higher generation probabilities. Sampling was restricted to blood, and TCR repertoires in tissues likely differ from the TCR repertoires found in blood. Based on pairwise subsampling, the degree of clonotype sharing among donors was expected to be affected by sequencing depth. Because the study included only a small number of donors, the genetic and exposure-history diversity represented was limited. Approximately 5% of naive CD4, 3.5% of naive CD8, about 2.4% of memory CD4, and 0.4% of memory CD8 clonotypes were shared across several donors. Naive subsets generally had larger estimated clonotype richness than memory subsets did. Even with the large sequencing depth, rarefaction of the sorted-subset datasets indicated that sequencing was incomplete.

The donors were healthy, HIV-negative adults with no recently reported acute infections or vaccinations. Every donor was a Caucasian adult living in Nashville, Tennessee, USA. CD4+ T cells were enriched by magnetic negative selection, after which naive cells were positively selected on CD45RA and the negative fraction was taken as the memory subset. Blood was obtained by leukapheresis, after which PBMCs were separated by Ficoll-Histopaque density gradient centrifugation and cryopreserved in liquid nitrogen vapor phase. Purity and quantity of every magnetically sorted T cell population were checked by analytical flow cytometry. Each sorted fraction had its genomic DNA isolated and then quantified by UV absorbance on a Nanodrop 2000c. Trimming leaves V shorter by 9 bases and J shorter by 6 bases, with the junction holding 17 bases beyond the gene matches. The CDR3 numbers 16 residues from cysteine through phenylalanine. Solely the CDR3 DNA is kept, with 48 bases framed from the first base. Sequences LNHDA (CDR1) and SQIVND (CDR2) are obtained from the germline V gene (reference sequence).

TCR CDR3 regions were amplified from genomic DNA by multiplex PCR using the deep immunoSEQ assay. Genomic DNA extracted from each cell subset was distributed evenly over all wells of several immunoSEQ 96-well plates, and each plate served as one replicate. For sorted subsets, approximately 190 ng of genomic DNA, equivalent to some 30,000 T cell genomes, went into each replicate PCR. Purified libraries were measured with a Qubit 3.0 fluorometer, size-checked on a Bioanalyzer 2100, and measured again with the KAPA Library Quantification kit. Every immunoSEQ 96-well plate was sequenced on a dedicated single-read 150-cycle Illumina NextSeq 550 flow cell. Concerning the study's data processing: The immunoSEQ output contained only junctional sequences without quality scores, so filtering could not match that applied to full-length reads. To assign V/J genes and CDR3, sequences were annotated using PyIR, a Python wrapper for IgBLAST v1.9, with IMGT germline references. Any read was removed if the V/J assignment was weak (E-value above 1e-6), the CDR3 was missing, or the read contained stop codons, out-of-frame junctions, or ambiguous translated residues. V3J clonotypes were defined as sequences sharing the same inferred V gene, J gene, and CDR3 amino acid sequence. Percentage overlap between repertoires was calculated by dividing the number of shared unique clonotypes by the size of the smaller repertoire. Richness of each repertoire was evaluated using RTK rarefaction, the Chao1 estimator, and Recon v2.1 estimates of unobserved clonotypes. For all TCRbeta clonotypes obtained by the gDNA method from a handful of donors, generation probabilities were computed with OLGA. TCRdb obtained this table from immuneACCESS and retained in-frame rearrangements with V and J assigned. These tables miss some clones; where compared with another copy, unresolved V genes account for less than half of the shortfall, and the remainder is unexplained. The V and J calls and clone size are taken from that table; D and trimming were inferred from the DNA. The sample includes more than 400,000 clones, with almost 97% observed a single time. 0.06% of the sample is held by the ten biggest clonotypes.

The chain was built from TRBV19 and TRBJ2-3; 8 bases in the middle match TRBD2. Input material: naive CD4+ T cells sorted from blood. The sample's cell subset or site label is to be understood as: CD45RA+ positively selected. The TCR comes from a woman aged 25 to 39 in good health. This receptor carries the CDR3 CARPEGGLADRDTQYF. In nucleotides, the sequence is TGTGCCAGGCCTGAAGGAGGACTAGCCGATAGGGATACGCAGTATTTT.